Listed below are T cell receptor beta chains from one sample, sequenced in a study of blood T cell repertoires in COVID-19. Data came from immunoSEQ multiplex PCR; TCRdb stores just in-frame clones and leaves some out. This table holds about 200,000 clones, over 70% found once. Sequencing used peripheral blood. The source of these receptors is a woman older than 75 with acute or convalescent COVID-19. Each CDR3 is given with its conserved first and last residue. Fields, in order: V gene, D gene, J gene, clone size, CDR3 DNA, CDR3 protein. A D gene is named only where the DNA matches it firmly. Clone size is stated in some rows and not others, as once, few, many or a class when expanded.

TRBV4-1	TRBD1	TRBJ1-2	-	TGCGCCAGCAGCCCTCAGGAGGGACAGGGGGGTTGGTATGGCTACACCTTC	CASSPQEGQGGWYGYTF
TRBV5-1	TRBD1	TRBJ1-4	-	TGCGCCAGCAGCTTGGGGACAGGGTTATTGGGCGAAAAACTGTTTTTT	CASSLGTGLLGEKLFF
TRBV18	-	TRBJ2-5	-	TGTGCCAGCTCAGGGACACCACAAGAGACCCAGTACTTC	CASSGTPQETQYF
TRBV6-4	-	TRBJ1-2	-	TGTGCCAGCAGTCCAAGCACTAACTATGGCTACACCTTC	CASSPSTNYGYTF
TRBV6-4	TRBD1	TRBJ1-2	-	TGTGCCAGCAGTGTCGGCAGGGGGCGCCGAGGCTACACCTTC	CASSVGRGRRGYTF
TRBV10-3	TRBD1	TRBJ1-1	-	TGTGCCATCAGTGACTCATACGCCGGGACAGGAAACACTGAAGCTTTCTTT	CAISDSYAGTGNTEAFF
TRBV11-2	TRBD1	TRBJ2-7	-	TGTGCCAGCAGCCTCGGACAGGGGAGTTACTACGAGCAGTACTTC	CASSLGQGSYYEQYF
TRBV11-3	-	TRBJ1-2	-	TGTGCCAGCAGCTTAACTGCCACAGGGTATGGCTACACCTTC	CASSLTATGYGYTF
TRBV5-4	TRBD2	TRBJ2-1	-	TGTGCCAGCAGAACCTCCCTAGCGGGGGACTCCTACAATGAGCAGTTCTTC	CASRTSLAGDSYNEQFF
TRBV5-4	TRBD2	TRBJ2-7	once	TGTGCCAGCAGCTTGGAAGCGGGGCGGACCTACGAGCAGTACTTC	CASSLEAGRTYEQYF
TRBV29-1	-	TRBJ2-4	few	TGCAGCGCAACAGGGGAGGTTAAAAACATTCAGTACTTC	CSATGEVKNIQYF
TRBV3-1/TRBV3-2	TRBD2	TRBJ2-7	-	TGTGCCAGCAGCCAAGGACTAGCGGGGGTGTACGAGCAGTACTTC	CASSQGLAGVYEQYF
TRBV11-2	TRBD1	TRBJ2-1	-	TGTGCCAGCAGCTCCCCCCGGGACAGGGGGCGCGATGAGCAGTTCTTC	CASSSPRDRGRDEQFF
TRBV3-1/TRBV3-2	-	TRBJ1-1	-	TGTGCCAGCAGCCAATCCGGGGGCACTGAAGCTTTCTTT	CASSQSGGTEAFF
TRBV5-4	-	TRBJ2-1	-	TGTGCCAGCAGCGACAAGAGCTCCTACAATGAGCAGTTCTTC	CASSDKSSYNEQFF
TRBV7-2	TRBD1	TRBJ2-7	-	TGTGCCAGCAGCTTATTCTCGGGGACAGGTCTTCAGGAGCAGTACTTC	CASSLFSGTGLQEQYF
TRBV2	-	TRBJ1-5	-	TGTGCCAGCAACTACGGGATAGATAGCAATCAGCCCCAGCATTTT	CASNYGIDSNQPQHF
TRBV6-5	TRBD2	TRBJ2-1	-	TGTGCCAGCAGTTACGGCGGGAGTGCTGAGCAGTTCTTC	CASSYGGSAEQFF
TRBV10-3	TRBD2	TRBJ2-2	-	TGTGCCATCAGTGAAACTAGCGGGGTGAACACCGGGGAGCTGTTTTTT	CAISETSGVNTGELFF
TRBV28	-	TRBJ2-1	-	TGTGCCAGCAGTTTATGGGCGGGGCCCGAGCAGTTCTTC	CASSLWAGPEQFF
TRBV28	TRBD1	TRBJ1-2	-	TGTGCCAGCGGGCTAGAAAGGACAGGCACTAACTATGGCTACACCTTC	CASGLERTGTNYGYTF
TRBV28	-	TRBJ1-6	-	TGTGCCAGCAGTTTAAATGCAGGGCAAAATAATTCACCCCTCCACTTT	CASSLNAGQNNSPLHF
TRBV12-3/TRBV12-4	-	TRBJ2-7	-	TGTGCCAGCAACACCCAATGGAGAGGGGAGCAGTACTTC	CASNTQWRGEQYF
TRBV5-1	-	TRBJ1-6	-	TGCGCCAGCAAAGAGGGTGGGGATTCACCCCTCCACTTT	CASKEGGDSPLHF
TRBV4-1	-	TRBJ1-1	-	TGCGCCAGCAGCCAGGAACAGGGTCAGAACACTGAAGCTTTCTTT	CASSQEQGQNTEAFF
TRBV27	-	TRBJ2-1	once	TGTGCCAGCAGTTTGACTGTTATTTACAATGAGCAGTTCTTC	CASSLTVIYNEQFF
TRBV6-5	-	TRBJ2-7	-	TGTGCCAGCATCCTTAACGGACTCGCCGAGCAGTACTTC	CASILNGLAEQYF
TRBV3-1/TRBV3-2	-	TRBJ1-1	-	TGTGCCAGCAGCCCTTACCGGGACGGGAGCACTGAAGCTTTCTTT	CASSPYRDGSTEAFF
TRBV11-2	-	TRBJ2-7	-	TGTGCCAGCAGCTTAGGGACAAGCCAATTTTACGAGCAGTACTTC	CASSLGTSQFYEQYF
TRBV12-5	-	TRBJ1-2	-	TGTGCTAGTGGTTTGGCGGCGGGAGGGGCCAACTATGGCTACACCTTC	CASGLAAGGANYGYTF
TRBV19	TRBD2	TRBJ2-1	-	TGTGCCAGTAGTATTTCAGCGGGGGTACACAATGAGCAGTTCTTC	CASSISAGVHNEQFF
TRBV18	TRBD1	TRBJ1-2	-	TGTGCCAGCTCACCGGGGACAGGGGCTTATGGCTACACCTTC	CASSPGTGAYGYTF
TRBV6-1	TRBD2	TRBJ2-1	few	TGTGCCAGCAGTGCCCAAACCGGGACTAGCGTCAATGAGCAGTTCTTC	CASSAQTGTSVNEQFF
TRBV19	-	TRBJ2-1	-	TGTGCCAGTAGTATAGCGGGATCCTACAATGAGCAGTTCTTC	CASSIAGSYNEQFF
TRBV27	TRBD1	TRBJ2-5	-	TGTGCCAGCAGTTTAGGGACAGGGGAGACCCAGTACTTC	CASSLGTGETQYF
TRBV11-3	TRBD1	TRBJ2-5	-	TGTGCCAGCAGCTCACGGGACAGCCAAGAGACCCAGTACTTC	CASSSRDSQETQYF
TRBV3-1/TRBV3-2	-	TRBJ1-1	-	TGTGCCAGCAGCCAGGATCGGAGGACTGAAGCTTTCTTT	CASSQDRRTEAFF
TRBV2	-	TRBJ1-3	-	TGTGCCAGCAGTGAAGACAGTGTTGGGAACACCATATATTTT	CASSEDSVGNTIYF
TRBV5-4	TRBD2	TRBJ2-3	-	TGTGCCAGCAGCTTGGTGGGACTAGCGGGAGGAGCAGATACGCAGTATTTT	CASSLVGLAGGADTQYF
TRBV3-1/TRBV3-2	-	TRBJ1-2	-	TGTGCCAGCAGCTACAGCCCCGATGGCTACACCTTC	CASSYSPDGYTF